This T cell receptor beta chain was profiled in a study of blood T cell repertoires in COVID-19. Study-wide background: Nucleic acid was either cDNA or gDNA, and it came from T cells, B-cell-depleted T cells, or PBMCs.

Participant-reported clinical history was the basis for cohort assignment. In the source study's methods: Using reference gene primer amplification, nucleated cell counts were estimated. The repertoire was sequenced with immunoSEQ multiplex PCR; TCRdb's copy has only in-frame clones and lacks some. That table gives V, J and clone size, and the DNA gave D and trimming. In the table there are under 500,000 clones, 87% of which are singletons. The material sequenced was PBMCs or T cells enriched from blood (not recorded which). The clonotype was recovered from a woman aged 18-30 years with acute COVID-19.

The CDR3 DNA reads as TGTGCCAGCAGTTGGACAGGTGGCGACTATGGCTACACCTTC. It translates to CASSWTGGDYGYTF. This chain joins TRBV6-5 and TRBJ1-2, with 7 nucleotides matching TRBD1. This CDR3 is built from 14 residues. Germline V gives CDR1 MNHEY, CDR2 SVGAGI. V was clipped by 4 bases and J by 3 bases; unmatched bases: 5.